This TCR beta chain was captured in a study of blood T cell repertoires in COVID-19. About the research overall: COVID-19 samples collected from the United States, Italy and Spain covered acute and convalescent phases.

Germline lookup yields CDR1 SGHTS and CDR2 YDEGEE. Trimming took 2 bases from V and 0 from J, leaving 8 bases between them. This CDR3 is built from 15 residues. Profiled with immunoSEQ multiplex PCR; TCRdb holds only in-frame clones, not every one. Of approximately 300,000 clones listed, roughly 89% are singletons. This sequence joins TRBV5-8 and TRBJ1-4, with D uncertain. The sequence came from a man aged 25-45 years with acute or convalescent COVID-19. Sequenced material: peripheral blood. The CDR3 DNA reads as TGTGCCAGCAGCTTTAATTTTGCAACTAATGAAAAACTGTTTTTT. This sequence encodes CASSFNFATNEKLFF. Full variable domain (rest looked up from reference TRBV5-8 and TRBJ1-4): EAGVTQSPTHLIKTRGQQATLRCSPISGHTSVYWYQQALGLGLQFLLWYDEGEERNRGNFPPRFSGRQFPNYSSELNVNALELEDSALYLCASSFNFATNEKLFFGSGTQLSVL.